This note documents a single TCR beta chain sequence. No antigen is known for it. Nothing much larger sits one base from this clone, and base qualities are not available. The cohort comprised fewer than 700 healthy bone marrow donors. Cohort members were all nominally healthy when sampled, although unrecorded immune exposures were likely present. The donor tested CMV seronegative, placing the donor among the roughly 350 seronegative members of the cohort. A peripheral blood sample was collected from each donor, and TCR beta sequencing was performed on peripheral blood mononuclear cells. The Qiagen DNeasy Blood Extraction Kit was used to extract genomic DNA from the blood cell samples. This specimen belongs to a study of cytomegalovirus exposure and HLA in healthy donors (TCRdb year 2017). The study in broad terms: An earlier analysis of approximately 600 of the donors reported 250 to 300 Gb of sequence data and approximately 110 million unique TCR beta sequences from approximately 180 million T cells. A later genetic analysis used genome-wide SNP genotypes for about 55% of the 666 donors, treating that subset as a discovery cohort. The later analysis used no new phenotypic data to find candidate immune exposures, relying instead on TCR beta sequences and their occurrence across donors. To decide whether each TCR beta V gene segment behaved as functional or pseudogenic, an earlier analysis of some 540 of the donors relied on high-throughput TCR beta sequencing. Every repertoire in the discovery cohort had been generated on one and the same sequencing platform. Of the approximately 400 genotyped donors, around 81% fell in the genetic ancestry cluster associated with self-reported Caucasian donors. Donor age, sex, ethnicity and CMV serostatus were collected together with the repertoire data. Both class I and class II loci were covered by HLA typing, at four-digit resolution. The study aimed to test whether cataloging public T cell receptors could reveal signatures of past pathogen exposure. To predict cytomegalovirus infection status, the study brought together high-throughput TCR immunosequencing, statistical association of individual TCRs with disease status, and machine learning. Using immunosequencing, the study profiled T cell repertoires from 550 to 750 subjects and related those repertoires to cytomegalovirus serostatus. Around 320 gigabases of sequencing data and tens of millions of unique TCR sequences were included in an early release covering roughly 600 HLA-typed donors. The number of typed donors differed by locus: roughly 629-640 for A, B, C, DRB1 and DQB1; 500 to 550 for DQA1; 600 to 610 for DPA1; and about 450 for DPB1. A later analysis re-examined previously published TCR beta repertoires from 500 to 700 donors and added high-resolution HLA genotyping to investigate patterns of TCR occurrence. On average, approximately 250,000 unique TCR beta nucleotide sequences were sequenced per donor among about 400 genotyped donors of the cohort, with 15% to 20% of those sequences being non-productive. Along with the roughly 700-subject first cohort, a separate validation cohort of more than 90 different subjects was used. A handful of DR-DQ haplotypes were handled as single units for association and clustering because linkage in the cohort was strong. Overall results and qualifications from the work: About 17 rarely observed V segments, including chromosome 9 orphons, were excluded from the earlier analysis of several hundred of the donors because counts were too low. Broadly in line with IMGT annotations, most TCR beta V segments showed up in productive rearrangements about 87% or about 30% of the time in an earlier analysis of 450 to 600 of the donors. A further reported finding was that TCR beta sequences accurately predicted the HLA-A and HLA-B alleles for most subjects in the first cohort. At a false discovery rate of 0.05, a later analysis linked 16,000 or so TCR beta sequences to specific HLA alleles. A later genetic analysis reported fewer N-insertions in productive TCRs among donors in an Asian-associated ancestry cluster than the roughly 690-donor mean. A cluster of highly shared sequence variants was judged likely to represent a technical artifact of the sequencing pipeline. Because some donors lacked HLA typing at each locus, the association tests relied only on the typed subset. In a later genetic analysis, a missense DCLRE1C variant was associated with V-gene and J-gene trimming of TCR beta chains, and the association was replicated in an independent cohort. In the study, roughly 160 TCR beta chains were listed as associated with cytomegalovirus. For the cohort, immune exposure information was limited to CMV serostatus. The authors suggested that the approach could potentially be generalized to other disease states and immunological phenotypes. Linkage disequilibrium might explain the correlated functional status among segregating V segments, but an unknown experimental factor could not be excluded. Compared with equally common non-associated chains, HLA-associated TCR beta chains in a later analysis were more clonally expanded and had lower generation probabilities. In both the original and validation cohorts, the classifier was reported to diagnose cytomegalovirus status with high specificity and sensitivity. Most TCR sequences were seen in very few donors, while some public TCRs were found in many individuals. In a later analysis, several top co-occurrence clusters were reported to appear linked to parvovirus B19, influenza, CMV and Epstein-Barr virus. Presence/absence analyses assumed roughly uniform sequencing depth across donors, an assumption that may not hold. In a later analysis, the rate of TCR association differed among HLA loci, with DRB1 alleles having the most associated TCRs and HLA-C alleles having the fewest. Assigning TCR associations to individual alleles was difficult when HLA alleles, especially DR and DQ, strongly co-occurred. The cohort was sequenced for TCR beta chains only, and without alpha or paired-chain data the features that could be detected were limited. Because the 87-base-pair reads could not distinguish some IMGT-functional V segments, including TRBV6-2 and TRBV6-3, those segments were excluded. In a later analysis, most CMV-associated TCR beta chains were found to appear HLA-restricted, with HLA associations seemingly driven largely by CMV exposure. Three of the identified cytomegalovirus-associated TCR beta chains were confirmed in vitro to be specific for cytomegalovirus antigens.

V is reduced by 4 bases and J by 0 bases, leaving a spacing of 13 bases between them. The germline V gene (reference sequence) specifies SEHNR as CDR1 and FQNEAQ as CDR2. The CDR3 goes from the cysteine to the phenylalanine over 17 residues. Of all the DNA, just the CDR3 is kept, 51 bases in frame from base 1. Libraries were made using the immunoSEQ multiplex PCR assay. The multiplex PCR relied on a mix of 60 forward primers for TCR Vbeta segments and 13 reverse primers for TCR Jbeta segments. The CDR3 region of rearranged TCR beta genes was amplified from genomic DNA by a multiplex PCR assay. The Illumina HiSeq System was used to sequence the amplified TCR beta libraries as 87-base-pair reads. In the original analysis: A later analysis tallied roughly 76 million unique TCR beta chains across the 666 repertoires, and approximately 12 million of those chains were shared by two or more donors. A nearest-neighbor algorithm error-corrected the raw reads and collapsed the reads into unique sequences, merging closely related sequences to remove PCR and sequencing errors. CDR3 sequences were aligned to IMGT reference sequences to assign V, D and J gene segments. Each retained sequence needed at least a six-nucleotide match to both a V gene segment and a J gene segment. Rearrangements were called productive when the CDR3 lacked stop codons and stayed in frame with V and J; all others were non-productive. Following IMGT convention, CDR3 was defined as the stretch from the second conserved V-encoded cysteine up to the conserved J-encoded phenylalanine. Sequences without an unambiguous match to a single V gene segment were excluded from the earlier analysis of over 500 of the donors. An earlier analysis of 587 of the donors called V segments functional above 56.7% productive rearrangements and segregating when the between-donor standard deviation exceeded 5%. To diagnose cytomegalovirus status from the catalog of TCR beta chain sequences, a statistical classification framework was built. V and J gene assignment, in a later analysis, came from comparing TCR nucleotide sequences with IMGT/GENE-DB human TR gene sequences. A later analysis assigned CDR3 sequences and most-parsimonious VDJ recombination scenarios with the TCRdist pipeline. In a later analysis, every TCR beta chain was defined by the combination of its CDR3 amino acid sequence and its V-gene family, and reads without a unique V-gene family were dropped. As a way to deal with suspected cross-contamination and a sequencing artifact, a later analysis dropped roughly 620 nucleotide sequences that were highly shared and had low generation probability. In a later analysis, a clonal expansion index was calculated for each public chain from normalized within-repertoire ranks of inferred template counts. In a later analysis, generation probabilities were computed using a VDJ recombination model fitted to out-of-frame rearrangements, and the results were checked against IGoR. A later analysis scored TCR-TCR, TCR-HLA and TCR-CMV co-occurrence with hypergeometric tests, applying a repertoire-size bias correction to TCR pairs. In a later analysis, false discovery rates were estimated by permuting HLA or CMV assignments 20 times. In a later analysis, co-occurring TCRs were grouped using DBSCAN, with TCRdist sequence similarity added in when clustering inside HLA-allele-positive subsets. For co-occurrence clustering, repertoires with fewer than 30,000 or more than 120,000 public chains were excluded, along with about five repertoires with anomalous nucleotide sharing. TCRdb limited this immuneACCESS table to in-frame rearrangements with V and J called. A share of clones is missing; checked studies link under half to unresolved V genes, and the rest is unexplained. V and J calls and clone size are copied from that table; D and trimming were computed from the DNA. A total of 150,000 to 200,000 clones appear in this sample, approximately 71% of them only once. Over 4.5% of the sample comes from the top ten.

Specimen: PBMCs. The receptor comes from a male donor in good health and CMV-seronegative. The chain links TRBV7-9 with TRBJ2-6, and the D gene may be TRBD1, 5 bases matching. The CDR3 sequence is CASSSVVQGSGANVLTF. The DNA reads as follows: TGTGCCAGCAGCTCCGTGGTTCAGGGCTCTGGGGCCAACGTCCTGACTTTC.